This passage covers 27 T cell receptor beta chains from one sample sequenced in a study of tumor-infiltrating lymphocytes in primary liver carcinoma. TCR beta cDNA was reverse-transcribed from about 500 ng of total RNA. The reaction used a constant-region primer and ProtoScript II reverse transcriptase. Investigators got TCR beta libraries out of three nested multiplex PCR rounds, done with slightly modified ARM-PCR. Primers for the first two PCR rounds were TRBV1-TRBV30 forward primers and a C-beta reverse primer (about 9 cycles per round). Each CDR3 protein gets one entry after TCRdb re-called the multiplex PCR reads with MiXCR. The sample consists of almost 200,000 distinct CDR3 sequences, 65% of them appearing once. The source of the blood RNA was unsorted whole blood, and germline DNA was extracted as well. The specimen was peripheral blood. The receptor source for this set is a woman aged 60 to 75 with primary liver carcinoma and hepatitis B virus infection.

This clonotype was recorded once. The V gene is TRBV6-5, the J gene TRBJ2-1, with 12 positions matching TRBD2. This CDR3 has 17 amino acids. The germline CDR1 and CDR2 sequences are MNHEY and SVGAGI. DNA for the CDR3: TGTGTCAGTAGTTATTGGGCTAGCGGGAGGGCCAGGGATGAGCAGTTCTTC. Protein sequence: CVSSYWASGRARDEQFF.

About this clonotype: One end of the junction varies from germline; a read error may be responsible. The chain has TRBV11-3 and TRBJ1-1; D is unresolved. The germline V gene encodes CDR1 SGHNT and CDR2 YENEEA. The CDR3 extends over 14 amino acids. CDR3 nucleotides: TGTGTCAGCAGCTTATTTGTCAGGAACACTGAAGCTTTCTTT. Translated: CVSSLFVRNTEAFF.

Turning to this clonotype: Since the CDR3 does not end with the conserved phenylalanine or tryptophan, this likely comes from a read error. This chain connects TRBV11-2 to TRBJ2-1; tentative D call: TRBD1 (6 bases). Germline loops: CDR1 SGHAT, CDR2 FQNNGV. The CDR3 is made up of 16 amino acids. The germline V and J ends were trimmed by 1 base and 5 bases, with 15 bases remaining between them. For the CDR3, the DNA is TGTGCCAGCAGCTTAGGAGGGGGTAGGAATGACAATGAGCAGTTCTTA. Protein sequence: CASSLGGGRNDNEQFL.

This chain connects TRBV19 to TRBJ2-1; D is ambiguous. V lost 4 bases and J 2 bases, leaving 0 bases between the germline ends. The CDR3 contains 11 residues. Looked up from germline, CDR1 is LNHDA and CDR2 is SQIVND (reference sequence). The CDR3 DNA follows: TGTGCCAGTAGTACCTACAATGAGCAGTTCTTC. Translated: CASSTYNEQFF.

Comments on this clonotype: A much larger clone lies a single base off, so this may be a read error. The rearrangement links TRBV7-8 to TRBJ2-1; D call uncertain. The germline V gene has CDR1 SGHVS and CDR2 FQNEAQ. The CDR3 is 13 amino acids. The CDR3 is CASSLGRVNERFF. In DNA form, the CDR3 reads TGTGCCAGCAGCTTAGGGCGCGTAAATGAGCGGTTCTTC.

As concerns this clonotype: The junction departs from germline at one end; a sequencing error may be responsible. The rearrangement links TRBV11-3 to TRBJ2-2, with no clear D. The CDR3 runs to 13 residues. CDR1 and CDR2 from the germline V gene are SGHNT and YENEEA. The DNA of the CDR3 is TGTGCCAGCAGCTCTATTACCACCGGAGAGCTGTTTTTT. This translates into CASSSITTGELFF.

A word on this clonotype: The junction differs from germline at one of its ends, possibly a read error. The chain recombines TRBV11-2 with TRBJ1-1, with 10 bases that match TRBD1. The CDR3 runs to 18 residues. The germline CDR1 and CDR2 sequences are SGHAT and FQNNGV. The CDR3 sequence: CASSLVLQVWTGGTEASF. The CDR3 DNA reads TGTGCCAGCAGCTTAGTCCTCCAGGTATGGACAGGGGGGACTGAAGCTTCCTTT.

This clonotype was seen just once. A much larger clone lies a single base off, so this may be a read error. V is TRBV6-6 and J is TRBJ2-4; D assignment may be TRBD1 or TRBD2 (5 bases each). The V end was cut by 8 bases, the J end by 6 bases, with 17 bases between. CDR3 size: 14 residues. Germline CDR1 and CDR2: MNHNY and SVGAGI (reference sequence). This CDR3 is CASAPGRVVNIQYF. The CDR3 coding sequence is TGTGCCAGCGCCCCAGGGAGAGTGGTAAACATTCAGTACTTC.

The chain has TRBV6-5 and TRBJ2-7; possibly TRBD1 for D (6 bases). CDR3 length: 15 residues. Germline CDR1 and CDR2: MNHEY and SVGAGI. Trimming took 5 bases from V and 3 from J, leaving 17 bases between them. DNA for the CDR3: TGTGCCAGCAGTGAAGGAGAGGGGGTTTTCTACGAGCAGTACTTC. This codes for CASSEGEGVFYEQYF.

The J gene is TRBJ2-4, the V gene TRBV29-1; D remains unclear. CDR1 and CDR2 (germline): SQVTM, ANQGSEA. CDR3 length: 14 residues. CDR3 residues: CRVNKSGGQNIQYF. In DNA, the CDR3 is TGCAGAGTTAATAAATCAGGTGGCCAAAACATTCAGTACTTC.

The sample holds one count of this clonotype. Germline and junction disagree at one end, which may indicate a read error. The chain joins TRBV5-5 to TRBJ2-1, with 9 bases lining up with TRBD1. Germline V CDR1 and CDR2: SGHKS, YYEKEE (reference sequence). The CDR3 covers 15 residues. The CDR3 bases are TGTGCAAGCAGCTTGGGGACAGGGTTTTTCAATGAGCAGTTCTTC. Protein sequence: CASSLGTGFFNEQFF. Full variable domain (outside the CDR3, taken from reference TRBV5-5 and TRBJ2-1): DAGVTQSPTHLIKTRGQQVTLRCSPISGHKSVSWYQQVLGQGPQFIFQYYEKEERGRGNFPDRFSARQFPNYSSELNVNALLLGDSALYLCASSLGTGFFNEQFFGPGTRLTVL.

This clonotype came up once. The chain combines TRBV4-1 with TRBJ2-2; 16 nucleotides align to TRBD2. The length of the CDR3 is 20 residues. V was pared by 4 bases and J by 4 bases, with 12 bases of the junction left unmatched. In germline, CDR1 is MGHRA, CDR2 YSYEKL. The CDR3 DNA reads TGCGCCAGCAGCCGCTCCGGGACTAGCGGGAGGGGCAGGAGCACCGGGGAGCTGTTTTTT. This translates into CASSRSGTSGRGRSTGELFF.

The chain links TRBV11-2 to TRBJ1-1, with unresolved D. CDR1 and CDR2 from the germline V gene are SGHAT and FQNNGV. The CDR3 length is 14 residues. Trimming removed 5 bases from V and 14 bases from J, with 24 bases in between. The CDR3 region is CASSATVGNTEVFF. DNA for the CDR3: TGTGCCAGCAGCGCGACCGTAGGGAACACTGAAGTCTTCTTT.

A word on this clonotype: This may come from a read error, since a much larger clone is one base off. The chain is built from TRBV6-5 and TRBJ1-5; the D gene is possibly TRBD1 (5 bases). V was clipped by 8 bases and J by 7 bases, with 21 bases between them. The CDR3 sequence is 15 residues long. In germline, CDR1 is MNHEY, CDR2 SVGAGI. This chain's CDR3 is CASCFSWDGWQPQHF. CDR3 DNA: TGTGCCAGCTGTTTCTCATGGGACGGGTGGCAGCCCCAGCATTTT.

The sample holds a few counts of this clonotype. The J gene is TRBJ2-7, the V gene TRBV7-9; tentatively, D is TRBD1 (5 bases). This CDR3 comprises 14 residues. Germline V gene lookup returns CDR1 SEHNR and CDR2 FQNEAQ (reference sequence). V lost 7 bases and J lost 5, with 18 bases in between. CDR3 protein: CASTNDFGANEQYF. Written as DNA, the CDR3 is TGTGCCAGCACCAACGATTTTGGGGCGAACGAGCAGTACTTC.

This chain joins TRBV6-5 and TRBJ1-1; D unresolved. The germline V and J ends were trimmed by 5 bases and 4 bases, with 14 bases remaining between them. CDR3 size: 14 residues. In germline, CDR1 is MNHEY, CDR2 SVGAGI. The DNA of the CDR3 is TGTGCCAGCAGTAACCAGGCTCCGATCACTGAAGCTTTCTTT. Translation: CASSNQAPITEAFF.

As regards this clonotype: A much more abundant neighbour one base away suggests this may be a read error. The V and J genes are TRBV29-1 and TRBJ2-2; 14 positions match TRBD2. The CDR3 length is 15 residues. In germline, CDR1 is SQVTM, CDR2 ANQGSEA. CDR3 in amino acids: CSVSRGTSGGGEPFF. The CDR3 nucleotides are TGCAGCGTTTCGAGGGGGACTAGCGGGGGCGGGGAGCCGTTTTTT.

Worth noting for this clonotype: This may be a read error: a much more frequent sequence differs by one nucleotide. The chain is built from TRBV12-3 or TRBV12-4 and TRBJ1-2; TRBD1 might be the D (5 bases). This CDR3 has 15 amino acids. Deletions cut 5 bases from V and 8 bases from J, with 21 bases between. The CDR3 coding sequence is TGTGCCAGCAGTCCGGGGGGACTACGGGGTCTCGGCTACACCTTC. Encoded protein: CASSPGGLRGLGYTF.

A note on this clonotype: The junction shows a germline mismatch at one end, possibly a read error. The chain is built from TRBV11-2 and TRBJ1-4; a weak D match, TRBD1 (6 bases). CDR3 length: 15 residues. Germline V gives CDR1 SGHAT, CDR2 FQNNGV. The CDR3 DNA reads as TGTACCAGTAGCTCGCAGGGGTCAACTAATGAAAAACTGTTTTTT. Translated: CTSSSQGSTNEKLFF.

J is TRBJ2-1 and V is TRBV14, with 11 bases identical to TRBD2. V shed 3 bases, J shed 3 bases, and the junction held 7 bases outside the gene matches. From germline, CDR1 is SGHDN and CDR2 FVKESK. This CDR3 spans 17 amino acids. The CDR3 nucleotides are TGTGCCAGCAGCCAGTATGGGACTAGCGGTAGCTACAATGAGCAGTTCTTC. The encoded protein is CASSQYGTSGSYNEQFF.

This clonotype was seen only once. The CDR3 does not end in the conserved phenylalanine or tryptophan, so this is likely a read error. The J gene is TRBJ1-6, the V gene TRBV11-2; D uncertain. This CDR3 has 14 amino acids. Germline V CDR1 and CDR2: SGHAT, FQNNGV. The DNA for the CDR3 is TGTGCCAGCAGCTTACAGCCTCTTAATACACCCCTCCACCTT. Protein: CASSLQPLNTPLHL.

The chain has TRBV6-5 and TRBJ1-5; no definite D call. Between the trimmed V and J ends, which lost 6 bases and 7 bases, there was a span of 19 bases. The V gene's germline CDR1 is MNHEY and CDR2 SVGAGI. CDR3 length equals 15 residues. This CDR3 reads CASSQRHGSRQPQHF. As DNA, the CDR3 is TGTGCCAGCAGCCAAAGACATGGGAGTCGCCAGCCCCAGCATTTT.

The V and J genes are TRBV7-8 and TRBJ2-2, with TRBD1 as a possible D gene (6 bases). In germline, CDR1 is SGHVS, CDR2 FQNEAQ. The CDR3 has 16 residues. V lost 2 bases to trimming and J lost 5 bases, with 15 bases between them. In DNA form, the CDR3 reads TGTGCCAGCAGCTTAAGTGGGGGCGGAAATACCGGGGAGCTGTTTTTT. Translating gives CASSLSGGGNTGELFF.

This clonotype turned up a few times. This rearrangement joins TRBV6-5 to TRBJ1-2; D gene unclear. This CDR3 is 15 amino acids long. Between the trimmed V and J ends, which lost 7 bases and 0 bases, there was a span of 15 bases. The germline V gene encodes CDR1 MNHEY and CDR2 SVGAGI. The CDR3 nucleotides are TGTGCCAGCAAAACGACCGGAGTGACTAACTATGGCTACACCTTC. Its protein is CASKTTGVTNYGYTF.

With regard to this clonotype: A read error is possible here, since a much larger clone lies one base away. Lacking the conserved final phenylalanine or tryptophan, this CDR3 likely reflects a read error. The J gene is TRBJ1-1, the V gene TRBV4-1, with D tentatively TRBD1 (6 bases). V gave up 3 bases and J gave up 6 bases, with 14 bases separating them. The germline V gene has CDR1 MGHRA and CDR2 YSYEKL. The CDR3 extends over 14 amino acids. CDR3 DNA sequence: TGCGCCAGCAGCCACCTGGGGGCGGTCTCTGAAGCTTTCTTA. Amino acid sequence: CASSHLGAVSEAFL.

This clonotype was detected only a few times. The junction and the germline gene differ at one end; a read error may be behind it. This rearrangement joins TRBV11-2 to TRBJ2-7, with unresolved D. The CDR3 totals 12 residues. Per the germline V gene, CDR1 is SGHAT and CDR2 is FQNNGV. CDR3 sequence reads: CARSPSSYEQYF. CDR3 nucleotide sequence: TGTGCCAGGAGCCCGAGCTCCTACGAACAGTACTTC.

To note about this clonotype: This may come from a read error, since a much larger clone is one base off. The CDR3 spells CASSEVKYLQEIQYF. The CDR3 nucleotides read TGTGCCAGCAGTGAAGTTAAGTACCTACAAGAGATCCAGTACTTC. The chain carries TRBV6-1 and TRBJ2-5; D not certain. This CDR3 contains 15 residues. Germline-derived CDR1 and CDR2 are MNHNS and SASEGT.